This T cell receptor beta chain was identified in a study of control samples from healthy donors and cancer patients (dated by TCRdb to the early 2020s). Details on this clone: The target of this receptor is not known. Base qualities are not recorded, but no much larger clone differs from it by a single base.

The library was obtained by the immunoSEQ multiplex PCR assay. Here the immuneACCESS table is served through TCRdb, limited to in-frame sequences with V and J called. Missing clones are a known gap in these copies; in checked studies unresolved V genes cover under half, and the rest lacks a known reason. This sample holds 20,000 to 30,000 clones; under 95% were observed only once. In total, the top ten clones hold 13% of the sample. The sequence came from a man aged 45-65 years with lung cancer. The specimen sequenced was PBMCs.

The DNA sequence reads TGTGCCAGCAGCTCACCACAGGGATATACGCAGTATTTT. The encoded protein is CASSSPQGYTQYF. Rearrangement joined TRBV5-4 to TRBJ2-3, with a tentative D gene TRBD1 over 6 matching bases. Including cysteine and phenylalanine, the CDR3 has 13 amino acids. The kept DNA is CDR3 alone, 39 bases in frame from the first base. V is pared back by 3 bases and J by 7 bases, with 12 bases lying between the germline termini. CDR1 and CDR2 were assigned from the germline V gene (reference sequence) as SGHNT and YYREEE.